These T cell receptor beta chains were read from a single sample in a study of blood T cell repertoires in COVID-19. Repertoires were generated with immunoSEQ multiplex PCR, while TCRdb's copy carries only in-frame clones and drops some. The table shows under 45,000 clones, with under 90% occurring only once. Sequencing was performed on peripheral blood. These receptors all come from a human donor in a cohort sampled during active COVID-19. The CDR3 runs from the conserved cysteine through the conserved F or W. D genes are given only for firm matches. Not all rows give a size; the values are once, few, many and, for expanded clones, a class.

d_call: NA; j_call: TRBJ2-7; clone_size: NA; v_call: TRBV6-5; cdr3_nt: TGTGCCAGCAGTCCTCGGGGGTCCTCCTACGAGCAGTACTTC; cdr3_aa: CASSPRGSSYEQYF
d_call: TRBD1; j_call: TRBJ1-2; clone_size: NA; v_call: TRBV5-4; cdr3_nt: TGTGCCAGCGGTTACTTTGGGACAGGGACCGTTCCCTATGGCTACACCTTC; cdr3_aa: CASGYFGTGTVPYGYTF
d_call: NA; j_call: TRBJ1-2; clone_size: NA; v_call: TRBV5-1; cdr3_nt: TGCGCCAGCAGCTTGGCCGGAGGGGAGTATGGCTACACCTTC; cdr3_aa: CASSLAGGEYGYTF
d_call: NA; j_call: TRBJ1-2; clone_size: NA; v_call: TRBV6-5; cdr3_nt: TGTGCCAGCAGCCCCAACGCAGGAGGAGACTATGGCTACACCTTC; cdr3_aa: CASSPNAGGDYGYTF
d_call: NA; j_call: TRBJ1-5; clone_size: NA; v_call: TRBV4-1; cdr3_nt: TGCGCCAGCAGCCAGGAGGACAATCAGCCCCAGCATTTT; cdr3_aa: CASSQEDNQPQHF
d_call: NA; j_call: TRBJ1-1; clone_size: NA; v_call: TRBV5-6; cdr3_nt: TGTGCCAGCAGCCCCGGGAGTGTGGGCTGGCGCACTGAAGCTTTCTTT; cdr3_aa: CASSPGSVGWRTEAFF
d_call: TRBD1; j_call: TRBJ1-1; clone_size: NA; v_call: TRBV7-8; cdr3_nt: TGTGCCAGCAGCTTATATCGCCTAGGAGGGACAGGGAACACTGAAGCTTTCTTT; cdr3_aa: CASSLYRLGGTGNTEAFF
d_call: NA; j_call: TRBJ1-4; clone_size: NA; v_call: TRBV5-6; cdr3_nt: TGTGCCAGCAGCTTGGGAGGGCTCCCAACTAATGAAAAACTGTTTTTT; cdr3_aa: CASSLGGLPTNEKLFF
d_call: TRBD1; j_call: TRBJ2-7; clone_size: NA; v_call: TRBV6-6; cdr3_nt: TGTGCCAGCAGTTACTCCGGGACAGACTACGAGCAGTACTTC; cdr3_aa: CASSYSGTDYEQYF
d_call: NA; j_call: TRBJ1-6; clone_size: few; v_call: TRBV23-1; cdr3_nt: TGCGCCAGCAGTCACCCAGCCGGGACAAGAAGAGCCCTCCACTTT; cdr3_aa: CASSHPAGTRRALHF
d_call: NA; j_call: TRBJ2-7; clone_size: NA; v_call: TRBV19; cdr3_nt: TGTGCCAGTACCCTGGGGCAGGGTTTTTCCGAGCAGTACTTC; cdr3_aa: CASTLGQGFSEQYF
d_call: TRBD1; j_call: TRBJ1-2; clone_size: NA; v_call: TRBV5-5; cdr3_nt: TGTGCCAGCAGCCCGGTCGGGGACAGGGGGCAAGATGGCTACACCTTC; cdr3_aa: CASSPVGDRGQDGYTF
d_call: NA; j_call: TRBJ1-6; clone_size: NA; v_call: TRBV14; cdr3_nt: TGTGCCAGCAGCCTTACAGGGTGGGATAATTCACCCCTCCACTTT; cdr3_aa: CASSLTGWDNSPLHF
d_call: NA; j_call: TRBJ2-3; clone_size: NA; v_call: TRBV2; cdr3_nt: TGTGCCAGCAGTGCGTGGACAACAACAGATACGCAGTATTTT; cdr3_aa: CASSAWTTTDTQYF
d_call: NA; j_call: TRBJ1-1; clone_size: NA; v_call: TRBV10-2; cdr3_nt: TGCGCCAGCAACGACATGAACACTGAAGCTTTCTTT; cdr3_aa: CASNDMNTEAFF
d_call: NA; j_call: TRBJ1-1; clone_size: NA; v_call: TRBV7-2; cdr3_nt: TGTGCCAGCAGCTTAGTGGGGGGGACGTTTTATTCGGGCACTGAAGCTTTCTTT; cdr3_aa: CASSLVGGTFYSGTEAFF
d_call: TRBD1; j_call: TRBJ2-7; clone_size: NA; v_call: TRBV5-6; cdr3_nt: TGTGCCAGCAGCTTGTTTCGGTTTGGGTCACAGGGGGCCTACGAGCAGTACTTC; cdr3_aa: CASSLFRFGSQGAYEQYF
d_call: TRBD1; j_call: TRBJ1-1; clone_size: once; v_call: TRBV9; cdr3_nt: TGTGCCAGCAGCGCTATCACAGGGGTCCACACTGAAGCTTTCTTT; cdr3_aa: CASSAITGVHTEAFF
d_call: TRBD1; j_call: TRBJ2-7; clone_size: NA; v_call: TRBV6-2/TRBV6-3; cdr3_nt: TGTGCCAGCAGTCCCACTACGGGACAGGGCTACGAGCAGTACTTC; cdr3_aa: CASSPTTGQGYEQYF
d_call: TRBD1; j_call: TRBJ1-2; clone_size: NA; v_call: TRBV19; cdr3_nt: TGTGCCAGTAGCACAGGGGTCTGGGCTCGGGGTGGCTACACCTTC; cdr3_aa: CASSTGVWARGGYTF
d_call: TRBD1; j_call: TRBJ1-5; clone_size: NA; v_call: TRBV7-2; cdr3_nt: TGTGCCAGCAGCTTAATTTGGACAGGAACTCAGCCCCAGCATTTT; cdr3_aa: CASSLIWTGTQPQHF
d_call: TRBD1; j_call: TRBJ2-7; clone_size: NA; v_call: TRBV15; cdr3_nt: TGTGCCACCAGCAGCTATTCCGGGACAGTGGTGTACGAGCAGTACTTC; cdr3_aa: CATSSYSGTVVYEQYF
d_call: NA; j_call: TRBJ2-7; clone_size: NA; v_call: TRBV7-9; cdr3_nt: TGTGCCAGCAGCTTAACTCTCGCGGATTTCTACGAGCAGTACTTC; cdr3_aa: CASSLTLADFYEQYF